This T cell receptor beta chain appears in the sequencing data of a study of blood T cell repertoires in COVID-19. About the research overall: In each case, the material was cDNA or gDNA derived from T cells, B-cell-depleted T cells, or PBMCs.

Per the authors' pipeline: Quantification of nucleated cells was approximated via reference gene primer amplification. Using immunoSEQ multiplex PCR, the repertoire was profiled, and TCRdb retains in-frame clones only, with some absent. D and trimming come from the DNA, and the V and J calls and clone size come from that table. The sample yields 110,000 to 150,000 clones, over 65% seen once. Living in roughly 23 US areas, the participants were between roughly 18 and 90 years of age. What the recovered Cohort 3 donors had was two negative PCRs, clearance, or symptom resolution. This clonotype was sampled from a woman in her 50s who had recovered from COVID-19. Sequencing was carried out using PBMCs or T cells enriched from blood (not recorded which).

The CDR3 bases are TGCAGCGTCAGAGACAGAAACAATCAGCCCCAGCATTTT. Its protein product is CSVRDRNNQPQHF. The V and J genes are TRBV29-1 and TRBJ1-5; the D gene is possibly TRBD1 (5 bases). The CDR3 runs 13 residues. In germline, CDR1 is SQVTM, CDR2 ANQGSEA. The V end lost 6 bases, the J end lost 3 bases, and 12 bases lay between the germline ends.